Below are 28 T cell receptor beta chains sequenced from a single sample in a study of T cells in Graves' hyperthyroidism and ophthalmopathy. Using RNA transcripts as the source, TCR beta CDR3 regions were amplified. Researchers ran a first-round RT-PCR on the TCR CDR3 using the HTBI primer set. TCRdb reprocessed the multiplex PCR reads via MiXCR and lists one record per CDR3 protein. This sample has a few hundred thousand distinct CDR3 sequences, with 15% to 18% found just once. Input material: blood. The source is a young woman with Graves' hyperthyroidism.

The rearrangement uses TRBV11-2 and TRBJ2-5, with 9 bases aligning to TRBD2. Germline loops: CDR1 SGHAT, CDR2 FQNNGV. Losses at the gene ends were 7 bases for V and 5 bases for J; bases not matched to a gene: 14. The CDR3 sequence is 16 residues long. The CDR3 DNA follows: TGTGCCAGCAACAACATAGCGGGGGTTCAGGGTGAGACCCAGTACTTC. This encodes CASNNIAGVQGETQYF.

This clonotype was counted many times. The rearrangement joins TRBV2 to TRBJ1-4; no reliable D call. The CDR3 is 13 residues long. The V gene lost 6 bases and the J gene lost 4 bases, with 9 bases spanning the gap. Germline V gene sequence: CDR1 SNHLY, CDR2 FYNNEI. The CDR3 sequence: CASSDDGNEKLFF. CDR3 nucleotide sequence: TGTGCCAGCAGCGATGACGGTAATGAAAAACTGTTTTTT.

This clonotype was found many times. The chain uses TRBV19 and TRBJ1-5; 8 bases agree with TRBD1. The CDR3 is 15 amino acids. Losses at the gene ends were 7 bases for V and 0 bases for J; bases not matched to a gene: 5. Looked up from germline, CDR1 is LNHDA and CDR2 is SQIVND (reference sequence). The CDR3 DNA reads TGTGCCAGTACTCTTGGACAGGGTAGCAATCAGCCCCAGCATTTT. This codes for CASTLGQGSNQPQHF.

This chain links TRBV24-1 with TRBJ2-5; possibly TRBD2 for D (6 bases). Trimming removed 7 bases at V and 2 bases at J, with 19 bases between. CDR1 and CDR2 from the germline V gene are KGHDR and SFDVKD. This CDR3 region has 16 residues. CDR3 in amino acids: CATSGRPGTRQETQYF. The CDR3 bases are TGTGCCACCAGCGGCAGACCCGGGACTCGACAAGAGACCCAGTACTTC.

The sample holds many counts of this clonotype. The V and J genes are TRBV11-2 and TRBJ2-7; 14 bases map to TRBD2. CDR1 is SGHAT and CDR2 is FQNNGV in the germline V gene. V lost 4 bases and J lost 6; bases outside the gene matches: 5. This CDR3 is built from 15 residues. CDR3 nucleotide sequence: TGTGCCAGCAGCTCAGGGACTAGCGGGAGAGGCGAGCAGTACTTC. Translated, it gives CASSSGTSGRGEQYF.

The rearrangement links TRBV11-3 to TRBJ2-5; TRBD2 agrees at 7 bases. V shed 5 bases, J shed 7 bases, and the junction held 7 bases outside the gene matches. CDR3 length: 13 amino acids. CDR1 is SGHNT, CDR2 YENEEA, per germline. The CDR3 coding sequence is TGTGCCAGCAGCCGTGGGTCGGGGGGGACCCAGTACTTC. Amino acids: CASSRGSGGTQYF.

In this sample, this clonotype turned up many times. The V call is TRBV6-1, the J call TRBJ2-7; TRBD2 agrees at 9 bases. Germline V gene sequence: CDR1 MNHNS, CDR2 SASEGT. V gave up 5 bases and J gave up 4 bases; unmatched junction bases: 3. The CDR3 is 13 residues long. CDR3 nucleotides: TGTGCCAGCAGTAACAGCGGGAGGTACGAGCAGTACTTC. It codes for CASSNSGRYEQYF.

This clonotype was seen only a few times. The chain uses TRBV19 and TRBJ2-7; possibly TRBD2 for D (5 bases). From germline, CDR1 is LNHDA and CDR2 SQIVND (reference sequence). This CDR3 region has 15 residues. Trimming stripped 5 bases from V and 7 bases from J, with 21 bases between. The CDR3 DNA reads TGTGCCAGTAGTTCGGGGAAATTCCAGTCGGGTGAGCAGTACTTC. The encoded protein is CASSSGKFQSGEQYF. Together with reference TRBV19 and TRBJ2-7, the CDR3 gives the full variable domain: DGGITQSPKYLFRKEGQNVTLSCEQNLNHDAMYWYRQDPGQGLRLIYYSQIVNDFQKGDIAEGYSVSREKKESFPLTVTSAQKNPTAFYLCASSSGKFQSGEQYFGPGTRLTVT.

This clonotype was recorded at least ten times. V and J are TRBV12-3 or TRBV12-4 and TRBJ1-4; weak D call: TRBD1 (5 bases). V was pared by 5 bases and J by 8 bases, with 12 bases between. This CDR3 has 13 residues. In DNA, the CDR3 is TGTGCCAGCAGTCCGGGGACGGGGGAAAAACTGTTTTTT. Protein: CASSPGTGEKLFF.

Only a few counts were recorded for this clonotype. The rearrangement links TRBV15 to TRBJ2-7, with D perhaps matching TRBD1 (6 bases). Germline V gene data show CDR1 as LNHNV and CDR2 as YYDKDF (reference sequence). CDR3 length: 15 residues. V was shortened by 8 bases and J by 2 bases, with 19 bases between the two germline ends. The CDR3 bases are TGTGCCACCCCCCTGTGGACAGCCGAGACCTACGAGCAGTACTTC. Protein product: CATPLWTAETYEQYF.

This clonotype showed up just a few times. This chain links TRBV20-1 with TRBJ2-7, with D possibly TRBD1 on 6 matching bases. This CDR3 has 14 residues. V lost 0 bases and J 3 bases, leaving 12 bases between the germline ends. Germline V lookup: CDR1 DFQATT, CDR2 SNEGSKA (reference sequence). CDR3 coding DNA: TGCAGTGCTAGAGAGTCGACAGGTCGCTACGAGCAGTACTTC. This codes for CSARESTGRYEQYF.

This clonotype has ten or more counts. V gene TRBV5-1 combines with J gene TRBJ1-2; D perhaps matches TRBD1 (6 bases). Germline values: CDR1 SGHRS, CDR2 YFSETQ. This CDR3 comprises 16 residues. Trimming removed 0 bases from V and 4 bases from J, with 16 bases in between. The CDR3 DNA sequence: TGCGCCAGCAGCTTGGCTGGGACACCAACTCTCTATGGCTACACCTTC. It yields the protein CASSLAGTPTLYGYTF.

In its sample, this clonotype was seen many times. This chain connects TRBV2 to TRBJ2-7; D is perhaps TRBD1 or TRBD2 (5 bases each). Germline V gives CDR1 SNHLY, CDR2 FYNNEI. The length of the CDR3 is 14 residues. Trimming took off 6 bases at V and 3 bases at J, with 15 bases between the two ends. The CDR3 sequence is CASRPGPTSYEQYF. CDR3 in DNA: TGTGCCAGCAGGCCGGGACCGACGAGCTACGAGCAGTACTTC.

The chain couples TRBV2 to TRBJ2-1; 8 bases map to TRBD2. The length of the CDR3 is 15 residues. Germline CDR1 and CDR2: SNHLY and FYNNEI. V gave up 2 bases and J gave up 4 bases; unmatched junction bases: 4. This CDR3 reads CASSEPRGGYNEQFF. DNA for the CDR3: TGTGCCAGCAGTGAACCCCGGGGGGGTTACAATGAGCAGTTCTTC.

This clonotype was counted once. The chain has TRBV20-1 and TRBJ2-7; D call uncertain. This CDR3 has 13 amino acids. From germline, CDR1 is DFQATT and CDR2 SNEGSKA (reference sequence). Trimming pared 0 bases from V and 5 bases from J, leaving 11 bases between. The CDR3 loop reads CSARDDQLHEQYF. DNA of the CDR3: TGCAGTGCTAGAGATGACCAACTCCACGAGCAGTACTTC.

The rearrangement joins TRBV24-1 to TRBJ2-7, with 7 positions matching TRBD2. There are 15 residues in the CDR3. The ends lost 7 bases at V and 6 bases at J; junction bases unmatched: 14. Germline CDR1 KGHDR, CDR2 SFDVKD. For the CDR3, the DNA is TGTGCCACCAGCCCCCCGGGAGGCAGTCCCGGCGAGCAGTACTTC. Translating gives CATSPPGGSPGEQYF.

The chain links TRBV29-1 to TRBJ2-2, with D maybe TRBD1 (6 bases). Germline-derived CDR1 and CDR2 are SQVTM and ANQGSEA. The CDR3 spans 13 residues. This CDR3 is CSGAGVGTGELFF. In DNA, the CDR3 is TGCAGTGGCGCAGGGGTGGGCACCGGGGAGCTGTTTTTT.

This clonotype was found many times. The gene calls are TRBV2 and TRBJ1-5, with D maybe TRBD1 (5 bases). CDR3 size: 15 residues. The germline gives CDR1 SNHLY, CDR2 FYNNEI. V shed 6 bases and J shed 0 bases, with 12 bases lying between them. The CDR3 is CASSSQGDSNQPQHF. The CDR3 DNA reads as TGTGCCAGCAGCTCCCAGGGTGATAGCAATCAGCCCCAGCATTTT.

This clonotype was recorded at least ten times. The chain recombines TRBV2 with TRBJ1-6, with D unclear. Germline V gives CDR1 SNHLY, CDR2 FYNNEI. The CDR3 has 12 residues. Trimming removed 11 bases at V and 10 bases at J, with 15 bases between. The CDR3 bases are TGTGCCGGCGCTTATGGGAAGTCACCCCTCCACTTT. It specifies CAGAYGKSPLHF.

This clonotype was seen at least ten times. V and J are TRBV3-1 and TRBJ1-1, with 7 bases matching TRBD1. Germline CDR1 reads LGHDT; CDR2 reads YNNKEL (reference sequence). The V and J ends lost 8 bases and 5 bases, in that order; junction bases with no gene match: 2. This CDR3 is built from 11 residues. In DNA, the CDR3 is TGTGCCAGCTACAGGGGTACTGAAGCTTTCTTT. Its protein is CASYRGTEAFF.

This clonotype was seen many times. The chain has TRBV20-1 and TRBJ2-3; D uncertain. V dropped 2 bases and J dropped 1 base, with 16 bases sitting between them. CDR1 DFQATT and CDR2 SNEGSKA come from the germline V gene (reference sequence). The CDR3 totals 16 residues. The CDR3 here is CSARSSNLEGTDTQYF. The CDR3 coding sequence is TGCAGTGCTAGATCCTCCAACCTAGAAGGCACAGATACGCAGTATTTT.

The sample holds many counts of this clonotype. This chain uses TRBV29-1 with TRBJ2-5, with D perhaps TRBD1 (6 bases). With 7 bases removed from V and 4 bases from J, the gap between germline ends came to 16 bases. The CDR3 covers 13 residues. Germline V lookup: CDR1 SQVTM, CDR2 ANQGSEA. The CDR3 here is CSAVRQDGETQYF. CDR3 DNA: TGCAGCGCCGTCAGACAGGATGGAGAGACCCAGTACTTC.

There are many counts of this clonotype. The V call is TRBV24-1, the J call TRBJ1-5, with D hard to call. This CDR3 is 16 amino acids long. Germline assignment: CDR1 KGHDR and CDR2 SFDVKD. Between the trimmed V and J ends, which lost 0 bases and 9 bases, there was a span of 17 bases. CDR3 sequence: CATSDLKGGNVRPQHF. The CDR3 coding sequence is TGTGCCACCAGTGATTTGAAGGGTGGAAATGTGAGGCCCCAGCATTTT.

This clonotype occurred many times. The chain links TRBV20-1 to TRBJ2-7; weak D call: TRBD2 (6 bases). V lost 3 bases and J 0 bases, leaving 9 bases between the germline ends. This CDR3 has 13 amino acids. Germline loops: CDR1 DFQATT, CDR2 SNEGSKA (reference sequence). This chain's CDR3 is CSASRRGSYEQYF. DNA for the CDR3: TGCAGTGCTAGTCGGCGGGGCTCCTACGAGCAGTACTTC.

In this sample, this clonotype turned up many times. J is TRBJ1-1 and V is TRBV7-3; no firm D call. This CDR3 comprises 13 residues. From germline, CDR1 is SGHTA and CDR2 FQGTGA. Trimming cost V 0 bases and J 4 bases, with 6 bases left between them. CDR3 amino acids: CASSLTDSTEAFF. CDR3 coding DNA: TGTGCCAGCAGCTTAACGGATAGCACTGAAGCTTTCTTT.

This sequence joins TRBV19 and TRBJ2-5, with 9 bases fitting TRBD1. V trimming: 5 bases; J trimming: 4 bases; junction bases outside the gene matches: 11. Germline V CDR1 and CDR2: LNHDA, SQIVND (reference sequence). The CDR3 runs 16 residues. For the CDR3, the DNA is TGTGCCAGTAGTCCGCCGGACAGGGGAGTAGGAGAGACCCAGTACTTC. Its translation is CASSPPDRGVGETQYF.

This clonotype was counted a single time. This may come from a read error, since a much larger clone is one base off. The J gene is TRBJ2-1, the V gene TRBV5-1; D may be TRBD2 (5 bases). The V and J ends lost 0 bases and 1 base respectively, with 17 bases between them. Germline V gene sequence: CDR1 SGHRS, CDR2 YFSETQ. The CDR3 covers 18 residues. The CDR3 sequence is CASSLAASRSASYNEQFF. CDR3 nucleotide sequence: TGCGCCAGCAGCTTGGCGGCTAGCAGGAGTGCGTCCTACAATGAGCAGTTCTTC. The full variable domain, completed using reference TRBV5-1 and TRBJ2-1, is KAGVTQTPRYLIKTRGQQVTLSCSPISGHRSVSWYQQTPGQGLQFLFEYFSETQRNKGNFPGRFSGRQFSNSRSEMNVSTLELGDSALYLCASSLAASRSASYNEQFFGPGTRLTVL.

This clonotype came up many times. The gene calls are TRBV28 and TRBJ2-7, with D perhaps matching TRBD2 (7 bases). Trimming cost V 4 bases and J 0 bases, with 16 bases left between them. Germline V gene data show CDR1 as MDHEN and CDR2 as SYDVKM. The CDR3 is 16 amino acids. The CDR3 DNA sequence: TGTGCCAGCAGTTCCTGGGGGAGGGGGAGCTCCTACGAGCAGTACTTC. It yields the protein CASSSWGRGSSYEQYF.